These T cell receptor beta chains were read from a single sample in a study of vaccination and CD4 T cells after COVID-19. TCRdb reanalysed the PCR reads using MiXCR and keeps one entry per CDR3 protein. The data hold under 3,500 distinct CDR3 sequences, with more than 75% observed a single time. These receptors' targets are unknown. Sequenced material: CD4+ T cells from blood, cultured in vitro. These receptors were taken from a human donor who had recovered from COVID-19. The CDR3 runs from the conserved cysteine through the conserved F or W. The order of the fields is V gene, CDR3 length, clone size, D gene, J gene, CDR3 DNA, CDR3 protein. A D gene is named only where the DNA matches it firmly. Clone size appears in some rows only: once, few, many, or a class for an expanded clone.

>TRBV19|14|.|TRBD1|TRBJ2-7
TGTGCCACCAGCGTTCGGACAGGATCCTACGAGCAGTACTTC
CATSVRTGSYEQYF
>TRBV20-1|13|.|.|TRBJ1-3
TGCAGTGCCGAACGGGGCGCTGGAAACACCATATATTTT
CSAERGAGNTIYF
>TRBV24-1|17|.|.|TRBJ1-6
TGTGCCACCAGTGACTCAGTGGGAAGCTCCTATAATTCACCCCTCCACTTT
CATSDSVGSSYNSPLHF
>TRBV4-2|18|.|.|TRBJ2-3
TGTGCCAGCAGTCGCACTTGGGGGGAGGTGACGCGCACAGATACGCAGTATTTT
CASSRTWGEVTRTDTQYF
>TRBV27|14|.|TRBD2|TRBJ2-7
TGTGCCAGCCGTGGAGTAGCGGGGGGTTACGAGCAGTACTTC
CASRGVAGGYEQYF
>TRBV7-3|12|.|.|TRBJ2-2
TGTGCCAGCAGCTCACACACCGGGGAGCTGTTTTTT
CASSSHTGELFF
>TRBV6-5|14|.|.|TRBJ1-6
TGTGCCAGCAGTTACTCAACAGGGAGACCACCCCTCCACTTT
CASSYSTGRPPLHF
>TRBV6-1|12|.|.|TRBJ1-2
TGTGCCAGCAGTGAGTACAACTATGGCTACACCTTC
CASSEYNYGYTF
>TRBV27|15|few|TRBD1|TRBJ2-3
TGTGCCAGCAGCTCGATGGGACAGGGGGCAGATACGCAGTATTTT
CASSSMGQGADTQYF
>TRBV10-3|14|.|TRBD1|TRBJ2-7
TGTGCCTTTTCGATCGGGACAGGGTCCCACGAGCAGTACTTC
CAFSIGTGSHEQYF
>TRBV7-8|15|.|TRBD1|TRBJ2-2
TGTGCCAGCAGCTTAGAGACAGGGTGGCCCGGGGAGCTGTTTTTT
CASSLETGWPGELFF
>TRBV27|13|.|.|TRBJ1-1
TGTGCCAGTTACCCGGGCTGGAACACTGAAGCTTTCTTT
CASYPGWNTEAFF
>TRBV18|14|large|.|TRBJ1-5
TGTGCCAGCTCAGGGGGTTATAGCAATCAGCCCCAGCATTTT
CASSGGYSNQPQHF
>TRBV10-2|14|.|TRBD1|TRBJ1-6
TGCGCCAGCAGTGAGAGTCTTTCGGGACAGGGTTACCACTTT
CASSESLSGQGYHF
>TRBV7-9|15|.|TRBD1|TRBJ2-1
TGTGCCAGCAGACCGGGACAGGGGGCGTACAATGAGCAGTTCTTC
CASRPGQGAYNEQFF
>TRBV7-3|16|few|TRBD1|TRBJ1-2
TGTGCCAGCAGCCCGCCAGGGGGGACCCCTGACTATGGCTACACCTTC
CASSPPGGTPDYGYTF
>TRBV20-1|16|large|.|TRBJ1-5
TGCAGTGCTAGCGCTACAAGCAGGGGAGGCAATCAGCCCCAGCATTTT
CSASATSRGGNQPQHF
>TRBV7-9|13|.|.|TRBJ1-2
TGTGCCAGCAGCTTTCAAGGGGGCTATGGCTACACCTTC
CASSFQGGYGYTF
>TRBV28|15|.|.|TRBJ2-1
TGTGCCAGCAGTTCCTCCCCCCTACCAAACAATGAGCAGTTCTTC
CASSSSPLPNNEQFF